A selection of T cell receptor beta chains follows, all from one sample in a study of T cells in Graves' hyperthyroidism and ophthalmopathy. TCRdb reprocessed the multiplex PCR reads with MiXCR, giving one entry per CDR3 protein. Among hundreds of thousands of distinct CDR3 sequences listed, about 15% were seen once. The sequencing input was blood. Receptors originate from a woman in her 30s with Graves' hyperthyroidism. Each CDR3 is given with its conserved first and last residue. The D gene is left open where the match is weak. Rows may omit the clone size; those that give it use once, few, many or a size class.

clone_size j_call d_call v_call cdr3_nt cdr3_aa
NA TRBJ2-2 TRBD2 TRBV27 TGTGCCAGCAGTCAGGGACTAGCGGGAGCGTTCACCGGGGAGCTGTTTTTT CASSQGLAGAFTGELFF
NA TRBJ1-1 NA TRBV20-1 TGCAGCCCACAGAGGAACACTGAAGCTTTCTTT CSPQRNTEAFF
NA TRBJ2-1 NA TRBV6-9 TGTGCCAGCAGTTATGGGCTGGAGACCCAGTTCTTC CASSYGLETQFF
many TRBJ2-3 TRBD2 TRBV18 TGTGCCAGCTCCTCCGGGACTAGCGGGGTCACAGATACGCAGTATTTT CASSSGTSGVTDTQYF
NA TRBJ2-4 NA TRBV3-1 TGTGCCAGCAGCCAAGCAGTATCAGGGGCCAAAAACATTCAGTACTTC CASSQAVSGAKNIQYF
many TRBJ2-7 NA TRBV28 TGTGCCAGCAGTCGTACGGGACACCCATACGAGCAGTACTTC CASSRTGHPYEQYF
many TRBJ2-7 TRBD2 TRBV27 TGTGCCAGCAGTTCACTAGCGAGGGCCTACGAGCAGTACTTC CASSSLARAYEQYF
many TRBJ2-5 NA TRBV3-1 TGTGCCAGCAGCCACGGATCCCCCCAGTACTTC CASSHGSPQYF
many TRBJ2-3 TRBD2 TRBV20-1 TGCAGTGCCTCCCGCGGCGGGAGAAACACAGATACGCAGTATTTT CSASRGGRNTDTQYF
NA TRBJ2-1 TRBD2 TRBV27 TGTGCCAGCAGTTCCCTAGCGGGAGGACGGGAGCAGTTCTTC CASSSLAGGREQFF
many TRBJ1-2 NA TRBV5-1 TGCGCCAGCAGCTTGGAGGGGCAGGTCTATGGCTACACCTTC CASSLEGQVYGYTF
NA TRBJ2-7 NA TRBV2 TGTGCCAGCAGTTCCCCGGACAAGGGGAATAACCACGAGCAGTACTTC CASSSPDKGNNHEQYF
few TRBJ2-7 TRBD2 TRBV14 TGTGCCAGCAGCCAAGATTTCAGAGGAGGACTAGCGGGCTCCTACGAGCAGTACTTC CASSQDFRGGLAGSYEQYF
few TRBJ2-7 TRBD1 TRBV7-9 TGTGCCAGCAGCCCGACAGGGCAGCACTACGAGCAGTACTTC CASSPTGQHYEQYF
NA TRBJ1-4 NA TRBV6-1 TGTGCCAGCAGCCCCGGTTTTTCCGGACCGCAAAAACTGTTTTTT CASSPGFSGPQKLFF
NA TRBJ1-2 NA TRBV5-4 TGTGCCAGCAGTTTCGTCCGAGGTCCAAACTATGGCTACACCTTC CASSFVRGPNYGYTF
few TRBJ2-1 TRBD2 TRBV18 TGTGCCAGCTCACCAGCCCAGCGGGATTACAATGAGCAGTTCTTC CASSPAQRDYNEQFF
many TRBJ1-5 NA TRBV20-1 TGCAGTGCCATGACAGTTCATAGCAATCAGCCCCAGCATTTT CSAMTVHSNQPQHF
few TRBJ2-7 NA TRBV5-4 TGTGCCAGCAGCTTGGCCGGGGGCGTGTACGAGCAGTACTTC CASSLAGGVYEQYF